The rows below give T cell receptor beta chains drawn from one sample of a study of CD8 T cells in ankylosing spondylitis. MiXCR was run by TCRdb on the 5' RACE reads, yielding one entry per CDR3 protein. The sample holds under 250,000 distinct CDR3 sequences, roughly a tenth seen once. What was sequenced was blood, either unsorted or a sorted T cell fraction (not recorded which). Receptors originate from a male donor with ankylosing spondylitis or in good health (not recorded which). Both conserved end residues are part of each CDR3. A D gene is named only where the DNA matches it firmly. Part of the rows lack a size; the others show once, few, many or a class for expanded clones.

TRBJ1-2,TRBD1,TRBV20-1,many,CSASPRGQGDGYTF,TGCAGTGCTAGCCCCCGGGGGCAGGGGGATGGCTACACCTTC
TRBJ1-2,TRBD1,TRBV14,many,CASSSHLGGQGIGYTF,TGTGCCAGCAGCTCCCATTTGGGGGGACAGGGGATCGGCTACACCTTC
TRBJ2-5,TRBD1,TRBV24-1,.,CATSDTGGEETQYF,TGTGCCACCAGTGATACAGGGGGCGAGGAGACCCAGTACTTC
TRBJ2-7,.,TRBV6-1,many,CASSVGDPWSYEQYF,TGTGCCAGCAGCGTTGGGGACCCCTGGTCCTACGAGCAGTACTTC
TRBJ2-2,.,TRBV5-1,many,CASSLRESYTGELFF,TGCGCCAGCAGCTTGAGGGAGAGCTACACCGGGGAGCTGTTTTTT
TRBJ2-3,TRBD2,TRBV7-9,.,CASSLVAGAHTDTQYF,TGTGCCAGCAGCTTAGTAGCGGGGGCGCACACAGATACGCAGTATTTT
TRBJ2-3,TRBD2,TRBV4-2,few,CASSQGLGDYGGATDTQYF,TGTGCCAGCAGCCAAGGTCTAGGGGATTACGGGGGGGCGACAGATACGCAGTATTTT
TRBJ2-1,.,TRBV5-1,.,CASSLEGSLGLEQFF,TGCGCCAGCAGCTTAGAAGGCAGCCTGGGTTTAGAGCAGTTCTTC
TRBJ2-7,TRBD2,TRBV30,few,CAWSGGASGPTYEQYF,TGTGCCTGGAGTGGTGGGGCTAGCGGTCCTACCTACGAGCAGTACTTC
TRBJ2-5,.,TRBV12-5,.,CASAQGVAISQETQYF,TGTGCTAGTGCCCAAGGGGTAGCGATATCTCAAGAGACCCAGTACTTC
TRBJ1-1,.,TRBV20-1,many,CSATDRALSPEAFF,TGCAGTGCTACCGATCGGGCCCTATCACCTGAAGCTTTCTTT
TRBJ1-3,.,TRBV5-1,.,CASSAWSSRQDGNTIYF,TGCGCCAGCAGCGCATGGAGCTCTCGACAGGACGGAAACACCATATATTTT
TRBJ2-3,.,TRBV7-2,.,CASSLARGDTQYF,TGTGCCAGCAGCTTAGCGAGGGGCGATACGCAGTATTTT
TRBJ2-7,.,TRBV29-1,many,CSVQTGTKNEQYF,TGCAGCGTTCAGACGGGAACTAAGAACGAGCAGTACTTC
TRBJ2-7,TRBD2,TRBV4-2,.,CASSQAGLAGRYEQYF,TGTGCCAGCAGCCAAGCTGGACTAGCGGGACGCTACGAGCAGTACTTC
TRBJ2-2,TRBD1,TRBV2,.,CATSGGQGRTGELFF,TGTGCCACGTCGGGAGGACAGGGGAGGACCGGGGAGCTGTTTTTT
TRBJ2-3,.,TRBV21-1,.,CASSKAPPKRREVKRADTQYF,TGTGCCAGCAGCAAAGCGCCCCCGAAAAGGCGGGAGGTAAAGAGGGCAGATACGCAGTATTTT
TRBJ2-5,.,TRBV5-1,many,CASSLALTGVQETQYF,TGCGCCAGCAGCTTGGCCTTGACAGGAGTACAAGAGACCCAGTACTTC
TRBJ2-1,TRBD2,TRBV7-9,many,CASSLDGGRAGEQFF,TGTGCCAGCAGCTTAGACGGCGGGAGGGCCGGTGAGCAGTTCTTC
TRBJ2-1,TRBD2,TRBV30,.,CAWSSLLAASLYFF,TGTGCCTGGAGTTCGCTGCTAGCGGCCTCCCTATACTTCTTC
TRBJ2-3,.,TRBV2,many,CASSGGPGEDTQYF,TGTGCCAGCAGTGGCGGGCCTGGGGAAGATACGCAGTATTTT
TRBJ1-1,TRBD1,TRBV6-5,many,CASSLRGKAFF,TGTGCCAGCAGCCTCAGGGGGAAAGCTTTCTTT
TRBJ2-1,TRBD1,TRBV5-1,many,CASSADRAVGEQFF,TGCGCCAGCAGCGCGGACAGGGCGGTGGGTGAGCAGTTCTTC